This record looks at one T cell receptor beta chain sequence and its context. The CDR3 has 14 amino acids. Germline V gene data show CDR1 as MNHNS and CDR2 as SASEGT. J gave up 5 bases and V 7 bases, and 8 bases lay outside the gene matches. Primers used in a second PCR of about 7 to 12 cycles were a sample-barcoded 5' primer and a J-beta primer mix. CDR3-containing paired-end reads numbered at least 2.5 million in each sample. MiXCR, applied by TCRdb to the 5' RACE reads, yields one record per CDR3 protein. Of some 850,000 distinct CDR3 sequences in the sample, roughly 25% were seen once. The sample belongs to a study of blood T cells in healthy people across ages. The same data also contributed to another study, on T cells of mothers and their children. Per that paper: Per mother, over 9.5 million TCR beta CDR3 reads were obtained; per child, approximately 3 million. Across the analysis, no persistent microchimeric T cell clones were detected.

The TCR originated in a boy between 10 and 17 years old in good health. V is TRBV6-1 and J is TRBJ1-1; 9 nucleotides line up with TRBD1. The sample was blood. The CDR3 nucleotides are TGTGCCAGCACGCTGGACAGGGGCTTGACTGAAGCTTTCTTT. It translates to CASTLDRGLTEAFF.